This is a list of T cell receptor beta chains from one sample in a study of T-cell reconstitution after alpha-beta-depleted transplantation in children. TCRdb itself ran the PCR reads through MiXCR, one entry per CDR3 protein. Of 580,000 or so distinct CDR3 sequences in the sample, 20% to 25% were seen once. Sequencing used PBMCs, mostly from graft donor cells, obtained 360 days after TCRalphabeta/CD19-depleted stem cell transplant. Receptors originate from a boy under three years old who had a stem cell transplant for acute myeloid leukemia, so the T cells may come from the graft donor. The CDR3 runs from the conserved cysteine through the conserved F or W.

V,J,CDR3
TRBV6-5,TRBJ1-5,CASSYSKNQPQHF
TRBV27,TRBJ2-5,CASRARLSGGKETQYF
TRBV12-3/TRBV12-4,TRBJ1-1,CASSRWGAVGISVAFF
TRBV7-2,TRBJ2-5,CASNLSGGPEETQYF
TRBV20-1,TRBJ2-7,CSARDVAGASYEQYF
TRBV6-5,TRBJ1-3,CASSYDRQGTIYF
TRBV20-1,TRBJ2-5,CSASTLTSGAWETQYF
TRBV12-3/TRBV12-4,TRBJ1-5,CASSLAQGYQPQHF
TRBV20-1,TRBJ1-3,CSAGNIYF
TRBV7-2,TRBJ1-5,CASSLSNTQPQHF
TRBV10-3,TRBJ2-3,CAIGEWRPPSDTQYF
TRBV20-1,TRBJ2-2,CSARDAHTGELFF
TRBV2,TRBJ1-4,CASSDRGSGEKLFF
TRBV14,TRBJ1-6,CASSPRLAGSNSPLHF
TRBV20-1,TRBJ2-1,CSAKGTGGHNEQFF
TRBV20-1,TRBJ1-3,CSARASGNTIYF
TRBV12-1,TRBJ2-5,CASGPGPGETQYF
TRBV12-3/TRBV12-4,TRBJ2-1,CASSSFGTIYNEQFF
TRBV29-1,TRBJ2-1,CSVVDSYNEQFF
TRBV28,TRBJ1-5,CASTFQPEVQPQHF
TRBV28,TRBJ2-1,CASSGLRGRTYNEQFF
TRBV20-1,TRBJ2-5,CSAKSSGGPWETQYF
TRBV7-9,TRBJ2-5,CASSFRSRETQYF
TRBV12-3/TRBV12-4,TRBJ1-5,CASSQESGGNQPQHF
TRBV28,TRBJ1-5,CASSLDRGQNQPQHF
TRBV7-2,TRBJ1-2,CASSLARGPYGYTF
TRBV20-1,TRBJ2-1,CSAKGTPNEQFF
TRBV5-6,TRBJ2-5,CASSPQGGGEETQYF
TRBV28,TRBJ1-5,CASSLLGVSNQPQHF
TRBV4-1,TRBJ2-2,CASSHPDRVDTGELFF
TRBV12-5,TRBJ1-2,CASGLVGEGNYGYTF
TRBV20-1,TRBJ2-1,CSARTVTPYNEQFF
TRBV12-3/TRBV12-4,TRBJ2-5,CASSLTSGTPPPETQYF
TRBV20-1,TRBJ2-2,CSASALNTGELFF
TRBV4-3,TRBJ1-1,CASSQDRVNTEAFF
TRBV6-2/TRBV6-3,TRBJ1-5,CASNEAQGSNQPQHF
TRBV5-1,TRBJ2-1,CASSLVAGSLGEQFF
TRBV5-1,TRBJ2-1,CASSWDPGRTNEQFF